Listed below are T cell receptor beta chains from one sample, sequenced in a study of breast tumors, draining lymph nodes, adjacent tissues. TCRdb re-called the multiplex PCR reads through MiXCR, storing one row per CDR3 protein. The sample comprises about 230,000 distinct CDR3 sequences, roughly 32% of which are singletons, and around 1.4% rests with the top ten. Sequencing input: axillary lymph node tissue. The receptors stem from a female donor with breast cancer. Some clones in this sample may be carry-over from other donors' samples. Both conserved end residues are part of each CDR3. A D gene is named only where the DNA matches it firmly. Clone size is stated in some rows and not others, as once, few, many or a class when expanded.

D: -; J: TRBJ1-6; V: TRBV12-3/TRBV12-4; size: -; CDR3: CASSLGTLSPLHF; DNA: TGTGCCAGCAGTTTAGGGACGTTGTCACCCCTCCACTTT
D: TRBD1; J: TRBJ2-1; V: TRBV7-2; size: many; CDR3: CASSIDRGSYNEQFF; DNA: TGTGCCAGCAGCATCGACAGGGGTTCCTACAATGAGCAGTTCTTC
D: TRBD1; J: TRBJ2-1; V: TRBV7-2; size: many; CDR3: CASSLYRDRDNEQFF; DNA: TGTGCCAGCAGCTTATACCGGGACAGGGATAATGAGCAGTTCTTC
D: -; J: TRBJ1-4; V: TRBV3-1; size: many; CDR3: CASSPPGFDEKLFF; DNA: TGTGCCAGCAGCCCCCCAGGCTTTGATGAAAAACTGTTTTTT
D: -; J: TRBJ1-2; V: TRBV6-2/TRBV6-3; size: few; CDR3: CASSYTPGGNYGYTF; DNA: TGTGCCAGCAGTTACACCCCCGGGGGCAACTATGGCTACACCTTC
D: -; J: TRBJ2-7; V: TRBV11-2; size: many; CDR3: CASSPRPSYSYEQYF; DNA: TGTGCCAGCAGCCCTCGGCCTAGCTACTCCTACGAGCAGTACTTC
D: -; J: TRBJ2-1; V: TRBV6-5; size: -; CDR3: CASRTLSYGYNEQFF; DNA: TGTGCCAGCCGTACACTGAGCTATGGCTACAATGAGCAGTTCTTC
D: TRBD1; J: TRBJ1-5; V: TRBV9; size: -; CDR3: CASSANRGRGYEHF; DNA: TGTGCCAGCAGCGCGAACAGGGGGCGAGGCTACGAGCATTTT
D: -; J: TRBJ1-2; V: TRBV2; size: many; CDR3: CASSRPRGDGYTF; DNA: TGTGCCAGCAGTCGTCCGAGGGGAGATGGCTACACCTTC
D: -; J: TRBJ2-1; V: TRBV6-1; size: -; CDR3: CASRATGYNEQFF; DNA: TGTGCCAGCAGAGCAACAGGGTACAATGAGCAGTTCTTC
D: -; J: TRBJ1-4; V: TRBV11-2; size: -; CDR3: CASSLDQGDNEKLFF; DNA: TGTGCCAGCAGCTTAGATCAAGGGGATAATGAAAAACTGTTTTTT
D: -; J: TRBJ2-1; V: TRBV5-1; size: many; CDR3: CASYQNNEQFF; DNA: TGCGCCAGCTATCAAAACAATGAGCAGTTCTTC
D: -; J: TRBJ2-3; V: TRBV19; size: -; CDR3: CATRAGVDTQYF; DNA: TGTGCCACCCGAGCCGGGGTAGATACGCAGTATTTT
D: -; J: TRBJ1-1; V: TRBV2; size: many; CDR3: CASIYLAEAFF; DNA: TGTGCCAGCATCTATCTGGCTGAAGCTTTCTTT
D: -; J: TRBJ1-5; V: TRBV18; size: many; CDR3: CASSPQVAEGNQPQHF; DNA: TGTGCCAGCTCACCACAGGTGGCGGAGGGGAATCAGCCCCAGCATTTT
D: -; J: TRBJ1-6; V: TRBV20-1; size: -; CDR3: CSATGHGGRSPLHF; DNA: TGCAGTGCTACGGGACACGGGGGCAGATCACCCCTCCACTTT
D: TRBD1; J: TRBJ2-7; V: TRBV10-1; size: -; CDR3: CASSDQRTGGRSHYEQYF; DNA: TGCGCCAGCAGTGATCAGAGGACAGGGGGCAGATCTCACTACGAGCAGTACTTC
D: -; J: TRBJ1-3; V: TRBV7-7; size: many; CDR3: CASSLAQTVERVNTIYF; DNA: TGTGCCAGCAGCTTAGCGCAGACGGTAGAGCGAGTAAACACCATATATTTT
D: TRBD1; J: TRBJ1-3; V: TRBV10-3; size: many; CDR3: CAINQGGGNTIYF; DNA: TGTGCCATCAACCAGGGGGGGGGAAACACCATATATTTT
D: -; J: TRBJ1-3; V: TRBV6-6; size: many; CDR3: CASGQDFSGNTIYF; DNA: TGTGCCAGCGGCCAAGACTTCTCTGGAAACACCATATATTTT
D: TRBD1; J: TRBJ1-5; V: TRBV10-2; size: many; CDR3: CASSESRTGNSNQPQHF; DNA: TGCGCCAGCAGTGAGTCGAGGACAGGGAATAGCAATCAGCCCCAGCATTTT
D: -; J: TRBJ2-7; V: TRBV27; size: many; CDR3: CASSSYTNRVGEQYF; DNA: TGTGCCAGCAGTTCGTATACGAACAGGGTTGGCGAGCAGTACTTC
D: TRBD2; J: TRBJ2-1; V: TRBV11-3; size: many; CDR3: CASSHNSGSYEQFF; DNA: TGTGCCAGCAGCCATAATAGCGGGAGTTATGAGCAGTTCTTC
D: -; J: TRBJ2-3; V: TRBV19; size: many; CDR3: CASSIDGTDTQYF; DNA: TGTGCCAGTAGTATCGACGGCACAGATACGCAGTATTTT
D: TRBD2; J: TRBJ2-3; V: TRBV11-3; size: -; CDR3: CASSLRLAGERADTQYF; DNA: TGTGCCAGCAGCTTAAGACTAGCGGGAGAGAGGGCAGATACGCAGTATTTT
D: -; J: TRBJ1-5; V: TRBV7-2; size: many; CDR3: CASSLGGRRSNQPQHF; DNA: TGTGCCAGCAGCTTAGGGGGGCGGCGTAGCAATCAGCCCCAGCATTTT
D: -; J: TRBJ1-3; V: TRBV5-8; size: many; CDR3: CASSSSGGGLAGNTIYF; DNA: TGTGCCAGCAGCTCATCAGGAGGGGGGCTCGCTGGAAACACCATATATTTT
D: -; J: TRBJ2-5; V: TRBV12-3/TRBV12-4; size: many; CDR3: CASSLSRTVQETQYF; DNA: TGTGCCAGCAGTTTATCGAGGACAGTTCAAGAGACCCAGTACTTC
D: -; J: TRBJ1-5; V: TRBV6-5; size: -; CDR3: CASTDTYQPQHF; DNA: TGTGCCAGCACAGACACCTATCAGCCCCAGCATTTT
D: -; J: TRBJ1-5; V: TRBV6-6; size: many; CDR3: CASSNWQSQPQHF; DNA: TGTGCCAGCAGTAACTGGCAGTCTCAGCCCCAGCATTTT
D: -; J: TRBJ2-2; V: TRBV27; size: -; CDR3: CASHSGIARRVTGELFF; DNA: TGTGCCAGCCACAGTGGTATAGCGCGAAGGGTGACCGGGGAGCTGTTTTTT
D: -; J: TRBJ1-1; V: TRBV7-9; size: few; CDR3: CASSPTDEGLNTEAFF; DNA: TGTGCCAGCAGCCCCACCGATGAGGGGCTGAACACTGAAGCTTTCTTT
D: -; J: TRBJ1-4; V: TRBV6-6; size: many; CDR3: CASSHSGGASNEKLFF; DNA: TGTGCCAGCAGTCACTCGGGGGGCGCGTCTAATGAAAAACTGTTTTTT
D: -; J: TRBJ1-6; V: TRBV12-3/TRBV12-4; size: once; CDR3: CASSFGTVPNSPLHF; DNA: TGTGCCAGCAGTTTCGGGACTGTGCCTAATTCACCCCTCCACTTT
D: TRBD1; J: TRBJ1-5; V: TRBV4-1; size: many; CDR3: CASSSLDRGGSQPQHF; DNA: TGCGCCAGCAGCTCCCTCGACAGGGGGGGAAGTCAGCCCCAGCATTTT
D: -; J: TRBJ1-6; V: TRBV3-1; size: many; CDR3: CASSQRGDNSPLHF; DNA: TGTGCCAGCAGCCAAAGGGGCGATAATTCACCCCTCCACTTT
D: TRBD2; J: TRBJ2-1; V: TRBV20-1; size: many; CDR3: CSARVAGGPNEQFF; DNA: TGCAGTGCTAGGGTAGCGGGAGGGCCCAATGAGCAGTTCTTC